This TCR beta chain comes out of a study of blood T cells in healthy people across ages. This clonotype was detected many times. Sample-barcoded 5' priming and a J-beta primer mix drove a second PCR of roughly 6 to 12 cycles. TCRdb ran MiXCR on the 5' RACE reads and lists one entry per CDR3 protein. The table has almost 1 million distinct CDR3 sequences, 51% seen once; the top ten hold over 20%. CDR1 and CDR2 from the germline V gene are MGHRA and YSYEKL. CDR3 length: 13 residues. V gave up 5 bases and J gave up 2 bases, with 10 bases separating them. The clonotype originates from a woman aged 60 to 75 in good health. V is TRBV4-1 and J is TRBJ2-7; D call uncertain. The sequencing input was blood. Here the CDR3 DNA reads TGCGCCAGCAGCGAGACCGCAACCTACGAGCAGTACTTC. Amino acids: CASSETATYEQYF.